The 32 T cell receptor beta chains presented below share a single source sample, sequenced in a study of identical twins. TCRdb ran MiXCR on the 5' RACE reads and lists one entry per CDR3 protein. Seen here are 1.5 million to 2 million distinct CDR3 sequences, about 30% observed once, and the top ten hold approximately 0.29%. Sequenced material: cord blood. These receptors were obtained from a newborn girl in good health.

The DNA of the CDR3 is TGTGCCAGCAGCGCCCACGGACAGTCCCCAAACATTCAGTACTTC. Amino acid sequence: CASSAHGQSPNIQYF. The rearrangement uses TRBV9 and TRBJ2-4, with a possible D match to TRBD1 (6 bases). Germline values: CDR1 SGDLS, CDR2 YYNGEE. The CDR3 runs 15 residues. Trimming left V 3 bases short and J 6 bases short, with 16 bases between.

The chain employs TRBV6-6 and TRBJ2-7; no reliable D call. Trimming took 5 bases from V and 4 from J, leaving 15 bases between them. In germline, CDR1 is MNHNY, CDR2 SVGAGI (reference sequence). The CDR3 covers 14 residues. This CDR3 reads CASSLSQLEYEQYF. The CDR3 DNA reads TGTGCCAGCAGTCTCTCGCAGCTAGAATACGAGCAGTACTTC.

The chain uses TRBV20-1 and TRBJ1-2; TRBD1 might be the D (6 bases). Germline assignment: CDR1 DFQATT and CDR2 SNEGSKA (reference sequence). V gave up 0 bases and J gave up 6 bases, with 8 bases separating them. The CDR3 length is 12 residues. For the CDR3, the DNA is TGCAGTGCTAGAGATCACAGGGATGGCTACACCTTC. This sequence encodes CSARDHRDGYTF.

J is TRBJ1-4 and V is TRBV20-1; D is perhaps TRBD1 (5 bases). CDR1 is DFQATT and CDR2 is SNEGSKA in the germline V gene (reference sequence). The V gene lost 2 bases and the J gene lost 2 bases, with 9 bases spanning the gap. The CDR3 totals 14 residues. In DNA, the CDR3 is TGCAGTGCTAGATTGTGGGGGACTAATGAAAAACTGTTTTTT. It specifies CSARLWGTNEKLFF.

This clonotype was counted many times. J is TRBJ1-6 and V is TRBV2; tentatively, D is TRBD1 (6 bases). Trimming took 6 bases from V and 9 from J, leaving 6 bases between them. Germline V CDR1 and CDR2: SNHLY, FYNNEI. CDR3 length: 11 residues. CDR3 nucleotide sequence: TGTGCCAGCAGACAGGGTTCACCCCTCCACTTT. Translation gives CASRQGSPLHF.

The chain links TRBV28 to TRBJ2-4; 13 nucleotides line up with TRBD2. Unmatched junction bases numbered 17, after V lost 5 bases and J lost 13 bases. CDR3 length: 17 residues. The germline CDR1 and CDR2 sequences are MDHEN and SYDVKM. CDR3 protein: CASSPKFGLAGVREQYF. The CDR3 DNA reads TGTGCCAGCAGTCCTAAATTCGGACTAGCGGGAGTCAGGGAGCAGTACTTC.

CDR3 protein: CASSISGGSTDTQYF. CDR3 sequence (DNA): TGTGCCAGCAGCATTAGCGGGGGGAGCACAGATACGCAGTATTTT. The rearrangement joins TRBV4-2 to TRBJ2-3, with 10 bases lining up with TRBD2. The CDR3 covers 15 residues. The V segment lost 5 bases and the J segment 0 bases; nucleotides outside the gene matches: 2. Germline V gene lookup returns CDR1 LGHNA and CDR2 YNFKEQ.

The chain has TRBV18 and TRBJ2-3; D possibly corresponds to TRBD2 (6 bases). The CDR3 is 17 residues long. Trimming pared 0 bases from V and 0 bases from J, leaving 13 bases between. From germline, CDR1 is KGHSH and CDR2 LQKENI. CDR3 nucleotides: TGTGCCAGCTCACCACCGGGGCTAGCGACTAGCACAGATACGCAGTATTTT. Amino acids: CASSPPGLATSTDTQYF.

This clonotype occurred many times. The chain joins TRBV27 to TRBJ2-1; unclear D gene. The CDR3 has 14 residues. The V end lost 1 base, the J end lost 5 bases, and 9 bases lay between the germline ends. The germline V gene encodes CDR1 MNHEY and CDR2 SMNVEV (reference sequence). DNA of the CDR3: TGTGCCAGCAGTTTATTAGGCGGTCACAATGAGCAGTTCTTC. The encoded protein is CASSLLGGHNEQFF.

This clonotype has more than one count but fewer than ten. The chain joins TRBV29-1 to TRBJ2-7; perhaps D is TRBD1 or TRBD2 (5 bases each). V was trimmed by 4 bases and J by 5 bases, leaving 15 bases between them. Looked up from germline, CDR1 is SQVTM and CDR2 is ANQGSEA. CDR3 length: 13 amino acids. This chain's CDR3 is CSVVGASSHEQYF. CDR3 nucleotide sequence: TGCAGCGTTGTAGGGGCTAGCAGCCACGAGCAGTACTTC.

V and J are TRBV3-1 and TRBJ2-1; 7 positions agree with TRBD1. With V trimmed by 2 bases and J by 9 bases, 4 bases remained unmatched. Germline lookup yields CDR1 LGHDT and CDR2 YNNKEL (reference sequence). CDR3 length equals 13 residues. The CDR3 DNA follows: TGTGCCAGCAGCCAAAGGGGGCCCCCTGAGCAGTTCTTC. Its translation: CASSQRGPPEQFF.

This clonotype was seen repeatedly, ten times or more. The CDR3 spells CATSDTGGYGYTF. The CDR3 DNA reads as TGTGCCACCAGTGATACAGGGGGCTATGGCTACACCTTC. The chain combines TRBV24-1 with TRBJ1-2, with 8 bases identical to TRBD1. The ends lost 3 bases at V and 4 bases at J; junction bases unmatched: 0. Germline V CDR1 and CDR2: KGHDR, SFDVKD. The CDR3 length is 13 residues.

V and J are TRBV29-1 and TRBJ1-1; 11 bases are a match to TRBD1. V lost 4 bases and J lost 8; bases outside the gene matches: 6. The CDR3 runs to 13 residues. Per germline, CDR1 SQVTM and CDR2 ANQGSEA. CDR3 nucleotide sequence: TGCAGCGTTGTTAGGGACAGGGGGTCAGAAGCTTTCTTT. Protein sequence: CSVVRDRGSEAFF.

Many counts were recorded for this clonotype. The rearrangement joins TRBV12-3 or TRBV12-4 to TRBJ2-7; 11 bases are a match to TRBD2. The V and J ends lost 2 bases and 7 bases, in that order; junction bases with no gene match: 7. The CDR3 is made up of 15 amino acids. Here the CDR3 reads CASSLSETSGAEQYF. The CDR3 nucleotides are TGTGCCAGCAGTTTATCCGAGACTAGCGGGGCTGAGCAGTACTTC.

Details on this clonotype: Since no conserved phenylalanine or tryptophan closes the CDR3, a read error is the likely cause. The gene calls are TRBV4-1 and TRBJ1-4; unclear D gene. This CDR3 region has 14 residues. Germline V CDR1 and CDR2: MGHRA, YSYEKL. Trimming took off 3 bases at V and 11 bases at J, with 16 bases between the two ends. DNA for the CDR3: TGCGCCAGCAGCCACAAAACCACCGGGCAGAAACTGTTTTCT. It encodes CASSHKTTGQKLFS.

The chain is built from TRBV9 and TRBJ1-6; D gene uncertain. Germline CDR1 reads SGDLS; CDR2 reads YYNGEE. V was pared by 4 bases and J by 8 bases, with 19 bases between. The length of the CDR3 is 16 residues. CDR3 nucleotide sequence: TGTGCCAGCAGCCCCGCTACTGGATTTGGGCATTCACCCCTCCACTTT. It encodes CASSPATGFGHSPLHF. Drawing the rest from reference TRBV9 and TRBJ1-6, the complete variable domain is DSGVTQTPKHLITATGQRVTLRCSPRSGDLSVYWYQQSLDQGLQFLIQYYNGEERAKGNILERFSAQQFPDLHSELNLSSLELGDSALYFCASSPATGFGHSPLHFGNGTRLTVT.

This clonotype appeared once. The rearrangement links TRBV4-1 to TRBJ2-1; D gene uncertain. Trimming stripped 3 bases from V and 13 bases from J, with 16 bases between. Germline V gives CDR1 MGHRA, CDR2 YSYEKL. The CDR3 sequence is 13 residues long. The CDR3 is CASSHVLVETQFF. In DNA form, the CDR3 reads TGCGCCAGCAGCCACGTTTTGGTCGAGACCCAGTTCTTC.

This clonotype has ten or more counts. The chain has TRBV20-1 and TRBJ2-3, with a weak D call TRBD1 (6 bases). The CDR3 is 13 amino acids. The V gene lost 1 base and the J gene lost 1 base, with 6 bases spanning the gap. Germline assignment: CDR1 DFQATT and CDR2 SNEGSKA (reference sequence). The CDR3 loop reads CSARGQGTDTQYF. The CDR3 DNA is TGCAGTGCTAGAGGACAGGGCACAGATACGCAGTATTTT.

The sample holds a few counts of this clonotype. The CDR3 spells CSARADGGGEQYF. DNA of the CDR3: TGCAGTGCTAGAGCGGACGGGGGAGGAGAGCAGTACTTC. The J gene is TRBJ2-7, the V gene TRBV20-1; D might be TRBD2 (6 bases). The germline CDR1 and CDR2 sequences are DFQATT and SNEGSKA (reference sequence). The V end was cut by 1 base, the J end by 7 bases, with 14 bases between. The CDR3 runs to 13 residues.

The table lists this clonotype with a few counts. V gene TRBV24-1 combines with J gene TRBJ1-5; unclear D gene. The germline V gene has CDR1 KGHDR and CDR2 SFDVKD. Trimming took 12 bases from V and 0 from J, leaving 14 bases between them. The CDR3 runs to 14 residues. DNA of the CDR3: TGTGCCCTACCCCTGGAACATAGCAATCAGCCCCAGCATTTT. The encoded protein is CALPLEHSNQPQHF.

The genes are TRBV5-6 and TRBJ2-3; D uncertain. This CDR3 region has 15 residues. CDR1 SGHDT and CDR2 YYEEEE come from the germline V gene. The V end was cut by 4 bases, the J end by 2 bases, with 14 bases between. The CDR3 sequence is CASSLKVVNTDTQYF. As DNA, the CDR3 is TGTGCCAGCAGCCTTAAAGTAGTGAACACAGATACGCAGTATTTT.

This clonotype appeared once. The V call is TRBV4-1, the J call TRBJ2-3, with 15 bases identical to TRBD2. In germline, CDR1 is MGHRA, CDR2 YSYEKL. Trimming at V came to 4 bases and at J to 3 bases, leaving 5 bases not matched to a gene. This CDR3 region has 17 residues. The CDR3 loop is CASSPFGTSGGTDTQYF. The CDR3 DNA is TGCGCCAGCAGCCCATTCGGGACTAGCGGGGGGACAGATACGCAGTATTTT.

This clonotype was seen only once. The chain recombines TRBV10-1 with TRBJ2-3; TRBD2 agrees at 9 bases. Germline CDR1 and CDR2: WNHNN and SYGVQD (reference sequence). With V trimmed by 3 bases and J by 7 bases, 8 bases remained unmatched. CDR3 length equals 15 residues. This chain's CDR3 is CASSDKLAGTYTQYF. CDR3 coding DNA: TGCGCCAGCAGTGACAAGCTAGCGGGGACGTATACGCAGTATTTT.

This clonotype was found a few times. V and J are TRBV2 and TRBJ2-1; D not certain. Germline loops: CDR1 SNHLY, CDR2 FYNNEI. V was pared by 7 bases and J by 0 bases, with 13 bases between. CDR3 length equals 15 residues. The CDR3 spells CASIRWKSSYNEQFF. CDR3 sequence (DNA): TGTGCCAGCATCCGCTGGAAGAGCTCCTACAATGAGCAGTTCTTC.

DNA for the CDR3: TGTGCCAGCAGTCCGAAACTTAGACTAGCGGGAAAGTGGTCCTACAATGAGCAGTTCTTC. Translating gives CASSPKLRLAGKWSYNEQFF. The genes are TRBV7-9 and TRBJ2-1, with 11 bases matching TRBD2. Germline CDR1 is SEHNR and CDR2 is FQNEAQ (reference sequence). The CDR3 totals 20 residues. V trimming: 6 bases; J trimming: 1 base; junction bases outside the gene matches: 17.

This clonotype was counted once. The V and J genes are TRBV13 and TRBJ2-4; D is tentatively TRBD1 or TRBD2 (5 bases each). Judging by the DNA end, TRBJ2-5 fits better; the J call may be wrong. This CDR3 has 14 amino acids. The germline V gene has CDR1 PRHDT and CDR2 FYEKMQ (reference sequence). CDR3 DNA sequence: TGTGCCAGCAGCTCCGGGGACGGTCAAGAGACCCAGTACTTC. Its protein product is CASSSGDGQETQYF.

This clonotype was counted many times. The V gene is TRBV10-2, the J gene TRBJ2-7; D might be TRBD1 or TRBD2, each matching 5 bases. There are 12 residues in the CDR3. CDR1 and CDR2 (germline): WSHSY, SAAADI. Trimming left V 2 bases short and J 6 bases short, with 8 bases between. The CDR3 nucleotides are TGCGCCAGCAGTGAGGGGGGATTCGAGCAGTACTTC. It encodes CASSEGGFEQYF.

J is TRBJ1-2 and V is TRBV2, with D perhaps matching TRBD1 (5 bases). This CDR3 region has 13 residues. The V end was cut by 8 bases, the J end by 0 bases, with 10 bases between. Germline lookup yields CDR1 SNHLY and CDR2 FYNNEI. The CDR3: CASFGAPNYGYTF. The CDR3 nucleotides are TGTGCCAGCTTCGGGGCGCCTAACTATGGCTACACCTTC.

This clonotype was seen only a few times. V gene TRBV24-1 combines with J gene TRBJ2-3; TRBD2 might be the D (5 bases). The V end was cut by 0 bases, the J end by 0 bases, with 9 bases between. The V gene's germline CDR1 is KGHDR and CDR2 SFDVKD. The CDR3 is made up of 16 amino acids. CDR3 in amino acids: CATSDLTRGSTDTQYF. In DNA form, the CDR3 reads TGTGCCACCAGTGATTTGACTAGAGGAAGCACAGATACGCAGTATTTT.

The CDR3 bases are TGTGCCAGCAGTTCCCGGGGGGGCAGTTCCTACAATGAGCAGTACTTC. Translating it yields CASSSRGGSSYNEQYF. The gene calls are TRBV27 and TRBJ2-1; 8 positions agree with TRBD2. With the DNA end fitting TRBJ2-7 better, the J assignment may be wrong. Germline CDR1 reads MNHEY; CDR2 reads SMNVEV (reference sequence). This CDR3 is built from 16 residues.

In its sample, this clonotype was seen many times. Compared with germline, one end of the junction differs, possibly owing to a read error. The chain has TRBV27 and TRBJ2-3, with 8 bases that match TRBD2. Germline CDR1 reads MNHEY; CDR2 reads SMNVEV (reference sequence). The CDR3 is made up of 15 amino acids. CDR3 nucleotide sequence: TGCGCCAGCAGCCGACCGGGACTAGGAACAGATACGCAGTATTTT. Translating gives CASSRPGLGTDTQYF.

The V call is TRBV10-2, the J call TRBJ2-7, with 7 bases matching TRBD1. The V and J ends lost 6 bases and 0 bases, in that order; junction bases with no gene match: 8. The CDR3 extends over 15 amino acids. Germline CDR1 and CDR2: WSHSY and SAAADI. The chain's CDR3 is CASRDGTAFSYEQYF. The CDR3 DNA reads TGCGCCAGCAGGGACGGGACAGCCTTCTCCTACGAGCAGTACTTC.